This paragraph reports one TCR beta chain. The antigen is not known. Trimming took 2 bases from V and 15 from J, leaving 11 bases between them. The CDR3 contains 11 residues. In germline, CDR1 is SNHLY, CDR2 FYNNEI. This record belongs to a study of T-cell reconstitution after alpha-beta-depleted transplantation in children. The library targeted TCRbeta and was prepared with unique molecular identifiers. TCRdb passed the PCR reads through MiXCR, listing each CDR3 protein once. The repertoire holds 600,000 to 800,000 distinct CDR3 sequences, with over 10% as singletons. Findings of the study overall: From newly produced T cells came most of the T-cell counts and diversity one year after transplant. Several hundred expanded graft clones reportedly supplied alpha-beta T cells about two months after transplant. For some patients, TCRbeta diversity was high at day 60 because of recipient T cells and thymic progenitors that survived.

The specimen was PBMCs, collected before TCRalphabeta/CD19-depleted stem cell transplant. The TCR sequence derives from a girl between 2 and 10 years old with congenital amegakaryocytic thrombocytopenia, due to receive a stem cell transplant. The gene calls are TRBV2 and TRBJ2-1, with unresolved D. CDR3 amino acids: CASSEMQPRFF. CDR3 sequence (DNA): TGTGCCAGCAGTGAAATGCAGCCCCGGTTCTTC. The full variable domain, with the rest looked up from reference TRBV2 and TRBJ2-1, is EPEVTQTPSHQVTQMGQEVILRCVPISNHLYFYWYRQILGQKVEFLVSFYNNEISEKSEIFDDQFSVERPDGSNFTLKIRSTKLEDSAMYFCASSEMQPRFFGPGTRLTVL.